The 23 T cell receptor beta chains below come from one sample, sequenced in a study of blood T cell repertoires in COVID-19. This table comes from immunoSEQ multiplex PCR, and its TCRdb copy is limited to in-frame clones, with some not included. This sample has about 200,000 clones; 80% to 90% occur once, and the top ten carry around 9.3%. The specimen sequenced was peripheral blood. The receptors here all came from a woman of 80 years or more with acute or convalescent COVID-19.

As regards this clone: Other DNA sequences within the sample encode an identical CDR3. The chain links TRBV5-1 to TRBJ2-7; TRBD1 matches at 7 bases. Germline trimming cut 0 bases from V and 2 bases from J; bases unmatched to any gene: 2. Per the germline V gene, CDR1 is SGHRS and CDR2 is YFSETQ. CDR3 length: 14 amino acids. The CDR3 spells CASSLGQGAYEQYF. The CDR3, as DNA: TGCGCCAGCAGCTTGGGACAGGGAGCCTACGAGCAGTACTTC.

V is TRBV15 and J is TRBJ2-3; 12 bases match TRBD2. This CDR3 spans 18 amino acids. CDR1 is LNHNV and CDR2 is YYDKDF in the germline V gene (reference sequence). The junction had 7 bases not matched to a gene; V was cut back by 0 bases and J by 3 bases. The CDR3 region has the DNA TGTGCCACCAGCAGAGAGTCCCTAGCGGGAGGGTGGACAGATACGCAGTATTTT. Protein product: CATSRESLAGGWTDTQYF.

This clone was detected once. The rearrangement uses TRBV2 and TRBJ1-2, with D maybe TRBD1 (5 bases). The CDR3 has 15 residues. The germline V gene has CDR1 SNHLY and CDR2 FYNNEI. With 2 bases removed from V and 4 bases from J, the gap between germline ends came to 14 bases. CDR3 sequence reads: CASSESRDRVYGYTF. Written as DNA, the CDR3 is TGTGCCAGCAGTGAATCGCGGGACCGAGTCTATGGCTACACCTTC.

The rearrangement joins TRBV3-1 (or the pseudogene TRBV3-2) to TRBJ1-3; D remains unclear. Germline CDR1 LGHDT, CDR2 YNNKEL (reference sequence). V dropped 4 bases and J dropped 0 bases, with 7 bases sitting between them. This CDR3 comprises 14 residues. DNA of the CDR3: TGTGCCAGCAGCCCCGAACACTCTGGAAACACCATATATTTT. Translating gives CASSPEHSGNTIYF.

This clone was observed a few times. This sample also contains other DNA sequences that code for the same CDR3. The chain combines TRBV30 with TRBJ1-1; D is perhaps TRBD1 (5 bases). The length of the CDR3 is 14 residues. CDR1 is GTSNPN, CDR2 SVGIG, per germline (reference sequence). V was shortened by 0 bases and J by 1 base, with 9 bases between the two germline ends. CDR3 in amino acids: CAWSVLQGNTEAFF. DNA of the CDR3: TGTGCCTGGAGTGTACTTCAGGGGAACACTGAAGCTTTCTTT.

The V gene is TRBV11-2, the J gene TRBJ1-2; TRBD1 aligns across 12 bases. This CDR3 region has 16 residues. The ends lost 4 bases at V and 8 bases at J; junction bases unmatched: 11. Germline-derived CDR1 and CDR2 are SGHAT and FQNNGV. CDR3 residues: CASSSNPGQGAGGYTF. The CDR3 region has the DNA TGTGCCAGCAGCTCGAATCCGGGACAGGGGGCTGGAGGCTACACCTTC.

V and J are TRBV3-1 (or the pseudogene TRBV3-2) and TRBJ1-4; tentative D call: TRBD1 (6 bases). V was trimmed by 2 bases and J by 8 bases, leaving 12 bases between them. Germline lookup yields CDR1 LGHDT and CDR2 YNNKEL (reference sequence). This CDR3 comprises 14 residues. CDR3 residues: CASSQTGSYEKLFF. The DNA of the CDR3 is TGTGCCAGCAGCCAAACAGGGAGTTACGAAAAACTGTTTTTT.

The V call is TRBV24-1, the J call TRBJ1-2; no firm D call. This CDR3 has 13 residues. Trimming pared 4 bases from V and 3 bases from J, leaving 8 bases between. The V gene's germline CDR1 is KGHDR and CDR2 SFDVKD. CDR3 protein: CATSEDADYGYTF. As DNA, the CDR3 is TGTGCCACCAGTGAGGATGCGGACTATGGCTACACCTTC.

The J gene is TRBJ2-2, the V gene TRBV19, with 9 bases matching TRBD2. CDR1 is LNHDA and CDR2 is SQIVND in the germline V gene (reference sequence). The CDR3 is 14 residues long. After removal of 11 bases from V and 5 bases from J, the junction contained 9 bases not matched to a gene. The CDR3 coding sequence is TGTGCCGGGGGGTCGGCGGGAGGGACCGGGGAGCTGTTTTTT. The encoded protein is CAGGSAGGTGELFF.

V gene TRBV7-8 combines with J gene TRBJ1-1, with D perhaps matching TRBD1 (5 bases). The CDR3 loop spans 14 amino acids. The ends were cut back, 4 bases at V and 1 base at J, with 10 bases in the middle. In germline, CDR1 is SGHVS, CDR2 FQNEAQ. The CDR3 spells CASSSNTGNTEAFF. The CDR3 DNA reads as TGTGCCAGCAGCTCAAATACAGGGAACACTGAAGCTTTCTTT.

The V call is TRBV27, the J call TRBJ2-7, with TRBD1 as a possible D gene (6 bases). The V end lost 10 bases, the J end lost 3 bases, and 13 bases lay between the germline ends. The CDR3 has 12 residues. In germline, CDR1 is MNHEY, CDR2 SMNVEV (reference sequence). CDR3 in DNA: TGTGCCAAAACGGGACACCGCTACGAGCAGTACTTC. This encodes CAKTGHRYEQYF.

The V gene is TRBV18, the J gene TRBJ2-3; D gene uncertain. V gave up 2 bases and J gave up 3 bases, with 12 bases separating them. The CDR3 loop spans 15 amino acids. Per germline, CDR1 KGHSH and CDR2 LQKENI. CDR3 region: CASSPVAAYTDTQYF. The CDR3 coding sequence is TGTGCCAGCTCACCAGTCGCAGCGTATACAGATACGCAGTATTTT.

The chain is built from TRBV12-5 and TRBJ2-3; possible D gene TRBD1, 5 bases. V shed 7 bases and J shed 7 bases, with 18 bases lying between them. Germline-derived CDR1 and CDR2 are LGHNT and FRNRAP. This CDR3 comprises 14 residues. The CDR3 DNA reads TGTGCTAGTGACCTGACGCCCCAGGGAAATACGCAGTATTTT. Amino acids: CASDLTPQGNTQYF.

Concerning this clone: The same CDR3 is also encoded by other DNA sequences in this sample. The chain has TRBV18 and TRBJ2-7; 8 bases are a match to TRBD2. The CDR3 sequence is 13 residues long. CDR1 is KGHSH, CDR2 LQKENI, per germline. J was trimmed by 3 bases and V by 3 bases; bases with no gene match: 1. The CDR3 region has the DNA TGTGCCAGCTCACCCAGCGGGAGCTACGAGCAGTACTTC. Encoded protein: CASSPSGSYEQYF.

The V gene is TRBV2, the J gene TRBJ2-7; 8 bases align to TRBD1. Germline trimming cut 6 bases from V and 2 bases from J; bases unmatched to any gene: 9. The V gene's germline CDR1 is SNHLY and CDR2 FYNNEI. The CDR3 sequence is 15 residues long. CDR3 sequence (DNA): TGTGCCAGCAGCGACAGACAGGGGAGGACCTACGAGCAGTACTTC. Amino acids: CASSDRQGRTYEQYF.

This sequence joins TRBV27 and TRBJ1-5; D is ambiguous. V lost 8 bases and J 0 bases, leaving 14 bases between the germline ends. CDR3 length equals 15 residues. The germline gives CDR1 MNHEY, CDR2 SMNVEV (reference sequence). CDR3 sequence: CASPGLGYSNQPQHF. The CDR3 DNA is TGTGCCAGCCCGGGGTTAGGGTATAGCAATCAGCCCCAGCATTTT.

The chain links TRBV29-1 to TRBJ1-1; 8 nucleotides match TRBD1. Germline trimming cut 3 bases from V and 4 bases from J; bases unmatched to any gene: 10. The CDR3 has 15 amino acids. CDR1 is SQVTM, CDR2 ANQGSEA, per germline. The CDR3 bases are TGCAGCGTTGAGAGGGCAGGGGGCGTAGGCACTGAAGCTTTCTTT. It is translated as CSVERAGGVGTEAFF.

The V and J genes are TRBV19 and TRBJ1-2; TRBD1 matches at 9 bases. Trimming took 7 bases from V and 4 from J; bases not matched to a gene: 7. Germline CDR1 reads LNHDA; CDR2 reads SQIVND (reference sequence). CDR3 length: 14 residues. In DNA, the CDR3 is TGTGCCAGTAACGACATACAGGGGGCCTATGGCTACACCTTC. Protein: CASNDIQGAYGYTF.

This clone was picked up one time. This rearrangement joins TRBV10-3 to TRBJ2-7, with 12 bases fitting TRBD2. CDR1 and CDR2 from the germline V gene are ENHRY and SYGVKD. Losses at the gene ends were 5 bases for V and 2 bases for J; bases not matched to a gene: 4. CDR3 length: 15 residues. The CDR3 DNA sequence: TGTGCCATCAGTCAAGGACTAGCGGGGACCTACGAGCAGTACTTC. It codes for CAISQGLAGTYEQYF.

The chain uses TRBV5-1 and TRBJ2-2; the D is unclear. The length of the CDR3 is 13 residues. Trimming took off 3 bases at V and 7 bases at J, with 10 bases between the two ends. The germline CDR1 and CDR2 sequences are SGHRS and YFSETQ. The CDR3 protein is CASSSIPGGELFF. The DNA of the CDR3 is TGCGCCAGCAGCTCTATTCCCGGCGGGGAGCTGTTTTTT. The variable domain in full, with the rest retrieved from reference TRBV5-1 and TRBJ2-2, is KAGVTQTPRYLIKTRGQQVTLSCSPISGHRSVSWYQQTPGQGLQFLFEYFSETQRNKGNFPGRFSGRQFSNSRSEMNVSTLELGDSALYLCASSSIPGGELFFGEGSRLTVL.

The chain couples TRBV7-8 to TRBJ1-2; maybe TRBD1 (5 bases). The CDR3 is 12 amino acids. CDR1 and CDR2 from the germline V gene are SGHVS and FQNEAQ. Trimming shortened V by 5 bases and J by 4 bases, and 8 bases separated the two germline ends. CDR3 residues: CASSRGAYGYTF. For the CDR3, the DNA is TGTGCCAGCAGCAGGGGTGCCTATGGCTACACCTTC.

The CDR3 sequence: CASGLAGGRRNEQYF. For the CDR3, the DNA is TGTGCCAGTGGACTAGCGGGGGGGAGGAGGAACGAGCAGTACTTC. The chain recombines TRBV6-6 with TRBJ2-7, with 15 bases that match TRBD2. Germline lookup yields CDR1 MNHNY and CDR2 SVGAGI (reference sequence). The CDR3 consists of 15 residues. J lost 5 bases, V lost 9 bases, and 8 bases had no gene match.

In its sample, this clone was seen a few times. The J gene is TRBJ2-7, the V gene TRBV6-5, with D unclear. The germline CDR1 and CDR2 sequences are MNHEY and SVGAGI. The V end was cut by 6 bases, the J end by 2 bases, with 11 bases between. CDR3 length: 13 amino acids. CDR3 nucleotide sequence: TGTGCCAGCAGGCGACAAAGCCCCTACGAGCAGTACTTC. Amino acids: CASRRQSPYEQYF.